These T cell receptor beta chains were read from a single sample in a study of patients and donors after allogeneic stem cell transplantation. MiXCR, run by TCRdb on the RT-PCR reads, gives a single entry per CDR3 protein. The repertoire holds about 90,000 distinct CDR3 sequences, 40% to 60% seen once, with around 55% in the top ten. Sequencing was performed on blood, either unsorted or a sorted T cell fraction (not recorded which). The source is a human donor who was either an allogeneic HSCT recipient or a stem cell or donor lymphocyte infusion donor (not recorded which). It is not recorded whose cells these are; they may come from a transplant donor. The CDR3 runs from the conserved cysteine through the conserved F or W. A D gene is named only where the DNA matches it firmly. Clone size is given for some rows only: seen once, a few or many times, or a class if the clone is expanded.

j_call,cdr3_length,clone_size,v_call,d_call,cdr3_aa,cdr3_nt
TRBJ1-5,17,few,TRBV15,NA,CATSSPRGGLGNQPQHF,TGTGCCACCAGCAGCCCTAGGGGGGGATTGGGCAATCAGCCCCAGCATTTT
TRBJ2-2,12,NA,TRBV3-1,NA,CASSLQGRELFF,TGTGCCAGCAGCCTACAGGGCCGGGAGCTGTTTTTT
TRBJ1-2,12,few,TRBV29-1,NA,CSVLEVNYGYTF,TGCAGCGTTTTGGAGGTTAACTATGGCTACACCTTC
TRBJ1-1,14,few,TRBV12-3/TRBV12-4,NA,CASSRTRGVTEAFF,TGTGCCAGCTCAAGGACGAGGGGTGTCACTGAAGCTTTCTTT
TRBJ2-5,16,NA,TRBV29-1,TRBD2,CSVEDPMGGLRETQYF,TGCAGCGTTGAAGATCCCATGGGAGGGTTACGAGAGACCCAGTACTTC
TRBJ1-5,14,NA,TRBV12-3/TRBV12-4,NA,CASSVSVSNQPQHF,TGTGCCAGCAGTGTGTCGGTGAGCAATCAGCCCCAGCATTTT
TRBJ1-2,12,NA,TRBV19,NA,CAIRTYVYGYTF,TGTGCCATCCGGACTTACGTCTATGGCTACACCTTC
TRBJ1-2,16,few,TRBV9,TRBD1,CASSNIQGPFNYGYTF,TGTGCCAGCAGCAATATACAGGGGCCGTTTAACTATGGCTACACCTTC
TRBJ1-5,15,NA,TRBV20-1,TRBD1,CSAVRRQGGGQPQHF,TGCAGTGCTGTCAGGCGACAGGGGGGGGGTCAGCCCCAGCATTTT
TRBJ1-3,16,few,TRBV12-3/TRBV12-4,NA,CASSRPQGATGNTIYF,TGTGCCAGCAGTAGACCCCAAGGGGCAACTGGAAACACCATATATTTT
TRBJ1-5,15,NA,TRBV12-3/TRBV12-4,NA,CASSLVGAGIQPQHF,TGTGCCAGCAGTTTAGTAGGGGCAGGGATCCAGCCCCAGCATTTT
TRBJ1-1,11,few,TRBV20-1,TRBD1,CSAGGQGEAFF,TGCAGTGCTGGGGGACAGGGTGAAGCTTTCTTT
TRBJ1-1,10,few,TRBV29-1,NA,CSAYSTEAFF,TGCAGCGCATACAGCACTGAAGCTTTCTTT
TRBJ1-6,15,few,TRBV6-2/TRBV6-3,TRBD1,CASSYDGQGYSPLHF,TGTGCCAGCAGTTACGACGGACAGGGGTATTCACCCCTCCACTTT
TRBJ1-2,14,NA,TRBV18,NA,CASSPNDGHYGYTF,TGTGCCAGCTCACCTAACGACGGACACTATGGCTACACCTTC
TRBJ2-5,14,NA,TRBV29-1,NA,CSVENRKDGETQYF,TGCAGCGTTGAGAACAGAAAGGACGGAGAGACCCAGTACTTC
TRBJ1-6,13,NA,TRBV5-5,NA,CASSWGANSPLHF,TGTGCCAGCAGCTGGGGGGCAAATTCACCCCTCCACTTT
TRBJ1-4,15,NA,TRBV28,NA,CASSLFSGLAEKLFF,TGTGCCAGCAGTTTATTTTCGGGGTTAGCTGAAAAACTGTTTTTT
TRBJ2-1,15,NA,TRBV12-3/TRBV12-4,TRBD1,CASSLVDRPYNEQFF,TGTGCCAGCAGTTTGGTGGACAGGCCCTACAATGAGCAGTTCTTC
TRBJ1-2,17,NA,TRBV9,NA,CASTLGPLGDPGYGYTF,TGTGCCAGCACCCTAGGGCCCCTAGGGGACCCCGGCTATGGCTACACCTTC
TRBJ1-2,14,NA,TRBV27,NA,CASSLAPRYNGYTF,TGTGCCAGCAGTTTGGCCCCCAGATACAATGGCTACACCTTC
TRBJ2-7,13,NA,TRBV3-1,TRBD2,CASSPGLNYEQYF,TGTGCCAGCAGCCCGGGACTAAACTACGAGCAGTACTTC
TRBJ1-5,14,NA,TRBV12-3/TRBV12-4,TRBD1,CASSLEQGHQPQHF,TGTGCCAGCAGTCTCGAACAGGGGCATCAGCCCCAGCATTTT
TRBJ1-1,12,NA,TRBV12-3/TRBV12-4,NA,CASSFVRPEAFF,TGTGCCAGCAGTTTCGTCAGGCCTGAAGCTTTCTTT
TRBJ1-2,13,few,TRBV5-1,NA,CASSLAEDYGYTF,TGCGCCAGCAGCTTGGCCGAGGACTATGGCTACACCTTC
TRBJ2-1,14,NA,TRBV12-3/TRBV12-4,TRBD2,CASSFGSGRDEQFF,TGTGCCAGCAGTTTCGGTAGCGGGAGGGATGAGCAGTTCTTC
TRBJ2-5,15,few,TRBV28,NA,CASSPIGSNQETQYF,TGTGCCAGCAGTCCGATAGGATCAAACCAAGAGACCCAGTACTTC
TRBJ1-2,15,NA,TRBV27,TRBD1,CASGGTGITNYGYTF,TGTGCCAGCGGAGGGACAGGGATAACCAACTATGGCTACACCTTC
TRBJ2-6,16,NA,TRBV20-1,TRBD2,CSAPTSGISGANVLTF,TGCAGTGCTCCGACTAGCGGGATCTCTGGGGCCAACGTCCTGACTTTC
TRBJ2-3,15,once,TRBV20-1,NA,CSASSDGTSTDTQYF,TGCAGTGCTAGTTCTGACGGAACTAGCACAGATACGCAGTATTTT
TRBJ1-4,14,NA,TRBV3-2,NA,CASPSGLRNEKLFF,TGTGCCAGCCCCTCGGGACTCCGGAATGAAAAACTGTTTTTT
TRBJ1-2,12,NA,TRBV29-1,NA,CGVPTGFDGYTF,TGCGGCGTCCCCACAGGGTTCGATGGCTACACCTTC
TRBJ1-5,14,NA,TRBV10-3,TRBD1,CAISDGQGNQPQHF,TGTGCCATCAGCGATGGACAGGGCAATCAGCCCCAGCATTTT
TRBJ2-5,14,NA,TRBV5-1,NA,CASSLAGSAETQYF,TGCGCCAGCAGCTTAGCAGGGTCGGCGGAGACCCAGTACTTC
TRBJ1-5,13,few,TRBV28,TRBD1,CASISSGGQPQHF,TGTGCCAGCATCTCCTCAGGGGGCCAGCCCCAGCATTTT
TRBJ1-1,12,NA,TRBV20-1,NA,CSARGMNTEAFF,TGCAGTGCAAGGGGGATGAACACTGAAGCTTTCTTT
TRBJ1-1,17,NA,TRBV7-3,NA,CASSLEGEKNMNTEAFF,TGTGCCAGCAGCTTAGAAGGTGAAAAGAATATGAACACTGAAGCTTTCTTT
TRBJ2-7,11,few,TRBV20-1,NA,CSARGGYEQYF,TGCAGTGCTAGGGGGGGTTACGAGCAGTACTTC
TRBJ1-5,16,NA,TRBV4-2,NA,CASSLVGSDNASPQHF,TGTGCCAGCAGCCTAGTCGGGAGCGACAACGCTTCCCCCCAGCATTTT
TRBJ1-1,15,NA,TRBV4-3,NA,CASSLSEGLNTEAFF,TGCGCCAGCAGCCTCTCGGAGGGATTGAACACTGAAGCTTTCTTT
TRBJ2-1,13,NA,TRBV7-9,NA,CASSAPSESSQFF,TGTGCCAGCAGCGCACCCAGTGAATCGAGTCAGTTCTTC
TRBJ1-2,13,few,TRBV27,TRBD1,CASSGTGGNGYTF,TGTGCCAGCAGTGGGACAGGGGGCAATGGCTACACCTTC
TRBJ1-1,12,once,TRBV29-1,NA,CSADGAGNRAFF,TGCAGCGCTGATGGGGCGGGAAATCGGGCTTTCTTT
TRBJ1-2,16,NA,TRBV4-2,NA,CASSQEAGSLSYGYTF,TGTGCCAGCAGCCAAGAAGCTGGGAGTCTAAGCTATGGCTACACCTTC
TRBJ2-2,11,NA,TRBV21-1,NA,CASQGAGELFF,TGTGCCAGCCAAGGGGCCGGGGAGCTGTTTTTT
TRBJ1-3,13,NA,TRBV29-1,NA,CSVSGAAGNTIYF,TGCAGCGTTTCAGGGGCGGCTGGAAACACCATATATTTT
TRBJ1-5,14,many,TRBV29-1,TRBD1,CSVRTGEVSQPQHF,TGCAGCGTTCGGACAGGGGAAGTTAGTCAGCCCCAGCATTTT
TRBJ1-2,16,NA,TRBV10-2,NA,CASSEYGAVKDYGYTF,TGCGCCAGCAGTGAGTATGGGGCAGTCAAGGACTATGGCTACACCTTC
TRBJ2-1,17,NA,TRBV10-3,TRBD2,CAISGLAGGRSYNEQFF,TGTGCCATCAGTGGACTAGCGGGAGGGAGGTCCTACAATGAGCAGTTCTTC
TRBJ1-6,13,NA,TRBV7-8,NA,CASSLGVNSPLHF,TGTGCCAGCAGCTTAGGGGTAAATTCACCCCTCCACTTT
TRBJ1-2,15,NA,TRBV5-5,TRBD1,CASSFPGQAAYGYTF,TGTGCCAGCAGCTTTCCGGGACAGGCGGCTTATGGCTACACCTTC
TRBJ1-5,14,few,TRBV12-3/TRBV12-4,NA,CASSLDGRNQPQHF,TGTGCCAGCAGTTTAGACGGCCGCAATCAGCCCCAGCATTTT